This TCR beta chain was sequenced for a study of blood T cells in healthy people across ages. Germline V CDR1 and CDR2: SGHAT, FQNNGV. The CDR3 is 18 residues long. Through a sample-barcoded 5' primer and a J-beta primer mix, a second PCR was run for roughly 7 to 11 cycles. TCRdb independently ran MiXCR on the 5' RACE reads; one entry per CDR3 protein. The data hold over 600,000 distinct CDR3 sequences, with about 46% observed a single time. Broader study findings: With naive T cell percentage, TCR beta diversity showed a strong correlation.

As to this clonotype: No antigen is known for it.

The V call is TRBV11-2, the J call TRBJ2-5; 14 bases map to TRBD2. The tail of the sequence fits TRBJ2-7 better, so the J call may be wrong. The sequenced sample consisted of blood. The sequence derives from a man older than 75 in good health. CDR3 sequence: CASSLEGTSGSYLSEQYF. Here the CDR3 DNA reads TGTGCCAGCAGCTTAGAAGGGACTAGCGGGAGTTACCTTTCCGAGCAGTACTTC.